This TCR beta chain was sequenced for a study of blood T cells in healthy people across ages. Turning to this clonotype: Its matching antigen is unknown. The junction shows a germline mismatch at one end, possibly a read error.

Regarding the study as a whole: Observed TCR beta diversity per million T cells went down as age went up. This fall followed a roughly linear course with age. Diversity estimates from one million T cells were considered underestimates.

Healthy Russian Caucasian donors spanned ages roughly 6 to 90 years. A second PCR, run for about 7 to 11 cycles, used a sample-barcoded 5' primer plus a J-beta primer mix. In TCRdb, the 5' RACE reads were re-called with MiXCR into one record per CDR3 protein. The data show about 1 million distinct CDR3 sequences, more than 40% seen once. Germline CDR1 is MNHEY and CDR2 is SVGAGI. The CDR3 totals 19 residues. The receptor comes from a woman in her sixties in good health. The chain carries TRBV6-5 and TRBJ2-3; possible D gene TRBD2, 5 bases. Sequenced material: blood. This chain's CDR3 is CASSYFRARGGLSIDTQYF. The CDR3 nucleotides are TGTGCCAGCAGTTACTTTCGAGCCCGCGGAGGATTAAGCATAGATACGCAGTATTTT.